Each of the 27 T cell receptor beta chains below was sequenced from the same sample in a study of OX40 agonist ivuxolimab in advanced cancers. Data came from immunoSEQ multiplex PCR; TCRdb stores just in-frame clones and leaves some out. The profile shows 57,000 or so clones, 80% to 90% of them singletons. The material was CD4+ or CD8+ T cells sorted from blood, obtained in a trial of the OX40 agonist ivuxolimab. Source of these receptors: an adult with an advanced solid tumor such as melanoma, head and neck, liver or kidney cancer.

The rearrangement links TRBV6-1 to TRBJ1-4; D remains unclear. Trimming left V 4 bases short and J 0 bases short, with 9 bases between. CDR3 size: 15 residues. Germline lookup yields CDR1 MNHNS and CDR2 SASEGT. The CDR3 reads CASSGRASTNEKLFF. The CDR3 coding sequence is TGTGCCAGCAGTGGCCGGGCATCAACTAATGAAAAACTGTTTTTT.

The chain couples TRBV18 to TRBJ2-6, with a tentative D call TRBD1 (6 bases). V lost 2 bases, J lost 1 base, and 12 bases lay in between. The CDR3 runs 17 residues. Germline V CDR1 and CDR2: KGHSH, LQKENI. Written as DNA, the CDR3 is TGTGCCAGCTCACCAGGCAGTAGGGGGTCTGGGGCCAACGTCCTGACTTTC. Encoded protein: CASSPGSRGSGANVLTF.

This clone was found once. The rearrangement joins TRBV6-1 to TRBJ2-2; D possibly uses TRBD1 or TRBD2 (6 bases each). This CDR3 is built from 15 residues. V lost 7 bases and J 4 bases, leaving 16 bases between the germline ends. Germline V gene lookup returns CDR1 MNHNS and CDR2 SASEGT. CDR3 amino acids: CASIKGGDITGELFF. The CDR3 nucleotides are TGTGCCAGCATTAAGGGGGGTGATATCACCGGGGAGCTGTTTTTT.

The chain combines TRBV10-3 with TRBJ2-1, with 11 bases aligning to TRBD2. Per the germline V gene, CDR1 is ENHRY and CDR2 is SYGVKD. The CDR3 loop spans 17 amino acids. The V segment lost 5 bases and the J segment 4 bases; nucleotides outside the gene matches: 10. This CDR3 reads CAISSSTLAGVYNEQFF. CDR3 sequence (DNA): TGTGCCATCAGTTCTTCAACACTAGCGGGGGTTTACAATGAGCAGTTCTTC.

The chain links TRBV9 to TRBJ2-5, with 7 bases matching TRBD1. Trimming removed 4 bases from V and 2 bases from J; junction bases left unmatched: 5. Germline V gene lookup returns CDR1 SGDLS and CDR2 YYNGEE. The length of the CDR3 is 14 residues. Written as DNA, the CDR3 is TGTGCCAGCAGCTTCGGGACAGTACAAGAGACCCAGTACTTC. Amino acids: CASSFGTVQETQYF.

This clone has more than one count but fewer than ten. The same CDR3 arises from other DNA sequences in this sample as well. The chain uses TRBV6-6 and TRBJ1-1, with D unresolved. The CDR3 has 13 amino acids. The V end was cut by 7 bases, the J end by 4 bases, with 13 bases between. Germline CDR1 reads MNHNY; CDR2 reads SVGAGI (reference sequence). As DNA, the CDR3 is TGTGCCAGCAACACCGGGCGGGGCACTGAAGCTTTCTTT. Its protein is CASNTGRGTEAFF.

This chain uses TRBV6-6 with TRBJ1-2, with no clear D. The V end was cut by 9 bases, the J end by 2 bases, with 7 bases between. CDR1 MNHNY and CDR2 SVGAGI come from the germline V gene (reference sequence). The CDR3 is 11 residues long. For the CDR3, the DNA is TGTGCCAGTTTCGGAAACTATGGCTACACCTTC. It yields the protein CASFGNYGYTF.

This rearrangement joins TRBV27 to TRBJ2-5, with a tentative D call TRBD2 (7 bases). Deletions cut 11 bases from V and 9 bases from J, with 22 bases between. Germline V gene lookup returns CDR1 MNHEY and CDR2 SMNVEV (reference sequence). The CDR3 contains 13 residues. The CDR3 nucleotides are TGTGCCTCCGCGGGGGCCGCCTACGGGGCCCAGTACTTC. Translation gives CASAGAAYGAQYF.

The CDR3 bases are TGCGCCAGCAAACCGGGCCCCTCCTACGAGCAGTACTTC. It translates to CASKPGPSYEQYF. V usage is TRBV10-2 and J usage is TRBJ2-7; no definite D call. The CDR3 has 13 amino acids. The V end was cut by 7 bases, the J end by 0 bases, with 10 bases between. Per the germline V gene, CDR1 is WSHSY and CDR2 is SAAADI.

The chain links TRBV5-1 to TRBJ1-4; TRBD1 might be the D (5 bases). Trimming took off 0 bases at V and 7 bases at J, with 19 bases between the two ends. This CDR3 comprises 17 residues. Per germline, CDR1 SGHRS and CDR2 YFSETQ. The CDR3 protein is CASSLASIQEGSEKLFF. CDR3 in DNA: TGCGCCAGCAGCTTGGCCAGTATACAGGAAGGTAGTGAAAAACTGTTTTTT.

As concerns this clone: Other DNA sequences in this sample translate to the same CDR3. The gene calls are TRBV28 and TRBJ2-7; D remains unclear. The CDR3 has 12 residues. V lost 2 bases and J lost 6, with 8 bases in between. CDR1 and CDR2 from the germline V gene are MDHEN and SYDVKM. The CDR3: CASSLPSLEQYF. CDR3 in DNA: TGTGCCAGCAGTTTACCCTCCCTCGAGCAGTACTTC.

V usage is TRBV15 and J usage is TRBJ2-1; TRBD2 aligns across 8 bases. The CDR3 is 17 residues long. Germline V gene lookup returns CDR1 LNHNV and CDR2 YYDKDF (reference sequence). The V and J ends lost 0 bases and 4 bases, in that order; junction bases with no gene match: 8. Here the CDR3 DNA reads TGTGCCACCAGCAGAGAACGCCGGGCTAGCGGGTACAATGAGCAGTTCTTC. Its translation: CATSRERRASGYNEQFF.

The chain couples TRBV5-1 to TRBJ2-2, with unresolved D. V dropped 4 bases and J dropped 1 base, with 5 bases sitting between them. In germline, CDR1 is SGHRS, CDR2 YFSETQ. This CDR3 region has 13 residues. CDR3 sequence: CASSPGNTGELFF. CDR3 DNA sequence: TGCGCCAGCAGCCCGGGGAACACCGGGGAGCTGTTTTTT.

The chain employs TRBV7-6 and TRBJ2-5; D is perhaps TRBD1 (8 bases). Germline lookup yields CDR1 SGHVS and CDR2 FNYEAQ. V lost 2 bases and J 5 bases, leaving 21 bases between the germline ends. This CDR3 spans 17 amino acids. CDR3 nucleotide sequence: TGTGCCAGCAGCTTAAGGAGACAGGGGAGGGCTAGGGAGACCCAGTACTTC. This encodes CASSLRRQGRARETQYF.

The chain employs TRBV6-5 and TRBJ2-7; maybe TRBD1 (5 bases). This CDR3 is 15 amino acids long. The germline V gene has CDR1 MNHEY and CDR2 SVGAGI. Trimming took 2 bases from V and 3 from J, leaving 14 bases between them. CDR3 in amino acids: CASSYVFDSNYEQYF. The CDR3, as DNA: TGTGCCAGCAGTTACGTTTTTGACAGCAACTACGAGCAGTACTTC.

The chain joins TRBV2 to TRBJ2-3; no clear D. The CDR3 runs 13 residues. V lost 10 bases and J lost 0, with 11 bases in between. CDR1 SNHLY and CDR2 FYNNEI come from the germline V gene. CDR3 protein: CATRWSSTDTQYF. CDR3 in DNA: TGTGCCACCCGTTGGTCTAGCACAGATACGCAGTATTTT. Drawing the rest from reference TRBV2 and TRBJ2-3, the complete variable domain is EPEVTQTPSHQVTQMGQEVILRCVPISNHLYFYWYRQILGQKVEFLVSFYNNEISEKSEIFDDQFSVERPDGSNFTLKIRSTKLEDSAMYFCATRWSSTDTQYFGPGTRLTVL.

The gene calls are TRBV14 and TRBJ2-7, with 13 bases fitting TRBD2. V lost 4 bases, J lost 0 bases, and 9 bases stayed unmatched. Germline V lookup: CDR1 SGHDN, CDR2 FVKESK. The CDR3 contains 18 residues. The CDR3 DNA reads as TGTGCCAGCAGCCCAGGACTAGCGGGGGCCCGGAGCTCCTACGAGCAGTACTTC. It translates to CASSPGLAGARSSYEQYF.

V gene TRBV4-1 combines with J gene TRBJ2-7; D is possibly TRBD2 (5 bases). This CDR3 contains 16 residues. V was clipped by 1 base and J by 1 base, with 14 bases between them. Per germline, CDR1 MGHRA and CDR2 YSYEKL. The CDR3 bases are TGCGCCAGCAGCCAAGTTCTACGGGATGGATCCTACGAGCAGTACTTC. It specifies CASSQVLRDGSYEQYF.

The rearrangement uses TRBV7-8 and TRBJ2-7; 7 bases match TRBD1. This CDR3 has 15 amino acids. V dropped 4 bases and J dropped 6; count of bases not matched to a gene: 12. Germline assignment: CDR1 SGHVS and CDR2 FQNEAQ. The CDR3 loop is CASSSPDRAVLEQYF. The CDR3 bases are TGTGCCAGCAGCTCACCAGACAGGGCTGTACTCGAGCAGTACTTC.

This chain links TRBV5-6 with TRBJ1-1, with a possible D match to TRBD1 (5 bases). Germline V gene lookup returns CDR1 SGHDT and CDR2 YYEEEE. This CDR3 spans 16 amino acids. The V end lost 4 bases, the J end lost 2 bases, and 18 bases lay between the germline ends. Here the CDR3 reads CASSENPTGSNTEAFF. CDR3 sequence (DNA): TGTGCCAGCAGCGAAAACCCCACAGGAAGTAACACTGAAGCTTTCTTT.

CDR3 sequence: CASSASTSPSDTQYF. CDR3 sequence (DNA): TGTGCCAGCAGCGCTTCGACTAGCCCGTCAGATACGCAGTATTTT. The chain couples TRBV5-4 to TRBJ2-3; TRBD2 agrees at 7 bases. V gave up 4 bases and J gave up 4 bases; unmatched junction bases: 9. Germline loops: CDR1 SGHNT, CDR2 YYREEE (reference sequence). The CDR3 has 15 residues.

The rearrangement uses TRBV6-1 and TRBJ1-2; 9 bases fit TRBD1. The CDR3 is 13 residues long. The germline CDR1 and CDR2 sequences are MNHNS and SASEGT. J lost 3 bases, V lost 5 bases, and 1 base had no gene match. The CDR3 here is CASSWTGDYGYTF. Written as DNA, the CDR3 is TGTGCCAGCAGTTGGACAGGGGACTATGGCTACACCTTC.

This rearrangement joins TRBV11-2 to TRBJ1-3; TRBD1 matches at 8 bases. The CDR3 is 16 amino acids. V trimming: 5 bases; J trimming: 5 bases; junction bases outside the gene matches: 11. The germline CDR1 and CDR2 sequences are SGHAT and FQNNGV. The CDR3 spells CASSVTTGDRRNTIYF. CDR3 sequence (DNA): TGTGCCAGCAGCGTAACTACAGGGGACAGGCGAAACACCATATATTTT.

This rearrangement joins TRBV11-2 to TRBJ2-5; 11 bases fit TRBD2. V shed 3 bases and J 3 bases; nucleotides not matched to a gene: 0. This CDR3 is built from 14 residues. CDR1 is SGHAT and CDR2 is FQNNGV in the germline V gene. The CDR3 loop is CASSFSGGEETQYF. In DNA form, the CDR3 reads TGTGCCAGCAGCTTTAGCGGGGGGGAAGAGACCCAGTACTTC.

The chain couples TRBV28 to TRBJ2-1; the D is unclear. The CDR3 length is 15 residues. V lost 3 bases, J lost 5 bases, and 14 bases lay in between. Germline CDR1 MDHEN, CDR2 SYDVKM. The CDR3 nucleotides are TGTGCCAGCAGTTTTGTTCCGAACGGTGACAATGAGCAGTTCTTC. This codes for CASSFVPNGDNEQFF.

The chain couples TRBV19 to TRBJ2-5, with 9 bases identical to TRBD1. This CDR3 has 14 residues. Germline CDR1 and CDR2: LNHDA and SQIVND (reference sequence). The J segment lost 5 bases and the V segment lost 6 bases, leaving 7 bases of the junction unmatched. CDR3 nucleotides: TGTGCCAGTAGGAATACAGGGGGCTCCGAGACCCAGTACTTC. Protein product: CASRNTGGSETQYF.

This clone was detected only once. The chain employs TRBV11-3 and TRBJ2-3; TRBD1 or TRBD2 may be the D gene (5 bases each). The germline CDR1 and CDR2 sequences are SGHNT and YENEEA. V lost 1 base and J lost 0, with 17 bases in between. The CDR3 is made up of 18 amino acids. In nucleotides, the CDR3 is TGTGCCAGCAGCTTAGGCCGGGGCGAAGAGAAAAGCACAGATACGCAGTATTTT. This gives the protein CASSLGRGEEKSTDTQYF. Based on the CDR3 plus reference TRBV11-3 and TRBJ2-3, the full variable domain is EAGVVQSPRYKIIEKKQPVAFWCNPISGHNTLYWYLQNLGQGPELLIRYENEEAVDDSQLPKDRFSAERLKGVDSTLKIQPAELGDSAVYLCASSLGRGEEKSTDTQYFGPGTRLTVL.